A selection of T cell receptor beta chains follows, all from one sample in a study of blood T cell repertoires in COVID-19. TCRdb's copy holds only in-frame clones and misses some; the assay was immunoSEQ multiplex PCR. Of about 75,000 clones listed, 79% are singletons. Sequenced sample: peripheral blood. All receptors come from a woman aged 80 or over with active or convalescent COVID-19. Each CDR3 is given with its conserved first and last residue. D genes are given only for firm matches. Size tells how often a clone was seen (once, few, many) or the class of an expanded clone, and some rows leave it out.

clone size: NA; D gene: NA; V gene: TRBV6-5; J gene: TRBJ2-7; CDR3 DNA: TGTGCCAGCAGTTCTTTCTCCTACGAGCAGTACTTC; CDR3 protein: CASSSFSYEQYF
clone size: NA; D gene: TRBD1; V gene: TRBV6-5; J gene: TRBJ1-3; CDR3 DNA: TGTGCCAGCAGTTACGCAGGACAGGCTGGAAACACCATATATTTT; CDR3 protein: CASSYAGQAGNTIYF
clone size: NA; D gene: TRBD2; V gene: TRBV2; J gene: TRBJ2-1; CDR3 DNA: TGTGCCAGCGGGGGGGCCTACAATGAGCAGTTCTTC; CDR3 protein: CASGGAYNEQFF
clone size: NA; D gene: TRBD1; V gene: TRBV7-2; J gene: TRBJ1-5; CDR3 DNA: TGTGCCAGCAGCACGACGACAGGGATTGTCAGCAATCAGCCCCAGCATTTT; CDR3 protein: CASSTTTGIVSNQPQHF
clone size: once; D gene: NA; V gene: TRBV19; J gene: TRBJ1-6; CDR3 DNA: TGTGCCAGTAGTAAAACCGATACTAGCTCCTATAATTCACCCCTCCACTTT; CDR3 protein: CASSKTDTSSYNSPLHF
clone size: once; D gene: NA; V gene: TRBV12-3/TRBV12-4; J gene: TRBJ1-2; CDR3 DNA: TGTGCCAGCAGTTCCAGGGTATGGGATGGCTACACCTTC; CDR3 protein: CASSSRVWDGYTF
clone size: few; D gene: NA; V gene: TRBV6-5; J gene: TRBJ1-5; CDR3 DNA: TGTGCCAGTCGGGGAGTTGGGAATCAGCCCCAGCATTTT; CDR3 protein: CASRGVGNQPQHF
clone size: NA; D gene: NA; V gene: TRBV7-9; J gene: TRBJ1-2; CDR3 DNA: TGTGCCAGCAGCACAGGGTCGGTAAACTATGGCTACACCTTC; CDR3 protein: CASSTGSVNYGYTF
clone size: NA; D gene: NA; V gene: TRBV9; J gene: TRBJ2-2; CDR3 DNA: TGTGCCAGCAGCGTAGAGCGGGCGTACACCGGGGAGCTGTTTTTT; CDR3 protein: CASSVERAYTGELFF
clone size: NA; D gene: NA; V gene: TRBV2; J gene: TRBJ2-3; CDR3 DNA: TGTGCCAGCAGGCTAGTCCCTAGCACAGATACGCAGTATTTT; CDR3 protein: CASRLVPSTDTQYF
clone size: NA; D gene: NA; V gene: TRBV7-6; J gene: TRBJ2-1; CDR3 DNA: TGTGCCAGCAGCCCCATAGTTGGTGAGCAGTTCTTC; CDR3 protein: CASSPIVGEQFF
clone size: NA; D gene: NA; V gene: TRBV7-6; J gene: TRBJ2-2; CDR3 DNA: TGTGCCAGCAGCTTCAGGTTGTTCGCCGGGGAGCTGTTTTTT; CDR3 protein: CASSFRLFAGELFF
clone size: NA; D gene: TRBD1; V gene: TRBV28; J gene: TRBJ2-2; CDR3 DNA: TGTGCCAGCAGTTGGACAGGAAACACCGGGGAGCTGTTTTTT; CDR3 protein: CASSWTGNTGELFF
clone size: NA; D gene: TRBD1; V gene: TRBV5-1; J gene: TRBJ2-3; CDR3 DNA: TGCGCCAGCAGCATCGGGACAGGGACTCGCACAGATACGCAGTATTTT; CDR3 protein: CASSIGTGTRTDTQYF
clone size: NA; D gene: TRBD1; V gene: TRBV19; J gene: TRBJ2-1; CDR3 DNA: TGTGCCAGTAGTTCCCGGGACAGGGGCTACAATGAGCAGTTCTTC; CDR3 protein: CASSSRDRGYNEQFF
clone size: once; D gene: TRBD1; V gene: TRBV4-3; J gene: TRBJ1-4; CDR3 DNA: TGCGCCAGCAGCCAAGTTAGGGGGCGTAATGAAAAACTGTTTTTT; CDR3 protein: CASSQVRGRNEKLFF
clone size: NA; D gene: TRBD2; V gene: TRBV6-1; J gene: TRBJ2-3; CDR3 DNA: TGTGCCAGCAGTGAAGCTTACCTAGCGGGAGGAACCTCGCAGGATACGCAGTATTTT; CDR3 protein: CASSEAYLAGGTSQDTQYF
clone size: NA; D gene: NA; V gene: TRBV19; J gene: TRBJ1-6; CDR3 DNA: TGTGCCAAAAAGGAATCGGTGCAGGGGAGCTCACCCCTCCACTTT; CDR3 protein: CAKKESVQGSSPLHF
clone size: NA; D gene: TRBD1; V gene: TRBV5-6; J gene: TRBJ1-5; CDR3 DNA: TGTGCCAGCAGCTTGGGACAGGGTGGGCAGCCCCAGCATTTT; CDR3 protein: CASSLGQGGQPQHF